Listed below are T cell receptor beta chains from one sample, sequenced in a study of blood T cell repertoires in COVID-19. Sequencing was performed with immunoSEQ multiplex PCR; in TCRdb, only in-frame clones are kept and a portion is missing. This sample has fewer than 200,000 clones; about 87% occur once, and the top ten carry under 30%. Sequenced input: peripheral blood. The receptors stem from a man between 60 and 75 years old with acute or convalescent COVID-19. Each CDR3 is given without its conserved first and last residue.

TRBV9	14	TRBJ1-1	ASTGGKDRPNTEAF
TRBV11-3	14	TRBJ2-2	ASSPGAGGYTGELF
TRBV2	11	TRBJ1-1	ARGGYMNTEAF
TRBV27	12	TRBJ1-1	ASSGQGANGEAF
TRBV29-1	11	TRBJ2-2	SVDESNTGELF
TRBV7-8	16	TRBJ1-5	ASSLPTTGNSGNQPQH
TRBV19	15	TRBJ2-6	ASSISGAGSGANVLT
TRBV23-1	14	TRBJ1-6	ASSQSPGQGDSPLH
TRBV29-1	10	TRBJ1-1	SVRTVNTEAF
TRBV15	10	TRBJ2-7	ATSGQSYEQY
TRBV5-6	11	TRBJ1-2	ASSLSGTRGYT
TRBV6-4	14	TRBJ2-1	ASSPLAGEGYNEQF
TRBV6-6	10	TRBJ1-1	ASDSSNTEAF
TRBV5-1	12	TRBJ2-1	ASSLSSTYGEQF
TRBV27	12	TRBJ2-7	ASSPTGSVYEQY
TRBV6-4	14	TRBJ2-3	ASSDSSGRGADTQY
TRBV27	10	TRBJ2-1	ASSLLASGPV
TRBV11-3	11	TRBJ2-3	ASSPGEVDTQY
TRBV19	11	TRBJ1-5	ASSNRPDQPQH
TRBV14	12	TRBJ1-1	ASSQQGMNTEAF
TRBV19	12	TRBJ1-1	ASSPQVTSTEAF
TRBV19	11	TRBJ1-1	ASSPGYATEAF
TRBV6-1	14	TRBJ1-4	ASSEALAATNEKLF
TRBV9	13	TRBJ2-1	ASSVEPGGLNEQF
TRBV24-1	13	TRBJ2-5	ATSDSRDNQETQY
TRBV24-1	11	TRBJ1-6	AARSGGNSPLH
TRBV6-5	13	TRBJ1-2	ASREQDRINYGYT